This record looks at one T cell receptor beta chain sequence and its context. The sample is drawn from a study of monozygotic twins with inflammatory bowel disease. Every TCR library consumed approximately 3,500 ng of total RNA. UMIs that had a 6-nucleotide sample barcode were put in using template switching. TCRdb reprocessed the 5' RACE reads, with one entry per CDR3 protein and no DNA. The sample holds 350,000 to 550,000 distinct CDR3 sequences. The CDR3 contains 15 residues. Germline V lookup: CDR1 MDHEN, CDR2 SYDVKM. The TCR sequence derives from a human donor with ulcerative colitis or Crohn's disease, or a healthy co-twin of an affected twin (not recorded which). The chain links TRBV28 to TRBJ2-2; no DNA is available, so the TRBD2 call from TCRdb remains unchecked. Sequenced sample: blood. CDR3 protein: CASTFSGGDAGELFF.